This paragraph covers one TCR beta chain sequence. The antigen is not known. This record belongs to a study of CD8 T cells in ankylosing spondylitis. General study points: Researchers reportedly found disease-linked clones significantly enriched in matched ankylosing spondylitis synovial fluid. Within ankylosing spondylitis blood, a TCR beta motif made up of roughly eight highly homologous variants appeared to be characteristic.

TCRdb re-called the 5' RACE reads through MiXCR, storing one row per CDR3 protein. The sample has about 130,000 distinct CDR3 sequences; roughly a tenth are singletons. Trimming removed 2 bases from V and 2 bases from J, with 8 bases in between. The CDR3 consists of 14 residues. CDR1 is SEHNR and CDR2 is FQNEAQ in the germline V gene (reference sequence). Sequences were obtained from blood, either unsorted or a sorted T cell fraction (not recorded which). The chain uses TRBV7-9 and TRBJ2-3, with D unclear. The receptor comes from a male donor with ankylosing spondylitis or in good health (not recorded which). DNA of the CDR3: TGTGCCAGCAGCTTAAATGTACTCACAGATACGCAGTATTTT. This codes for CASSLNVLTDTQYF.